This T cell receptor (beta chain) is drawn from a study of response to subunit inactivated influenza vaccine. This clonotype came up a few times. The CDR3 covers 15 residues. Germline CDR1 DFQATT, CDR2 SNEGSKA (reference sequence). V shed 0 bases and J 6 bases; nucleotides not matched to a gene: 9. Each CDR3 protein gets one entry after TCRdb re-called the RT-PCR reads with MiXCR. This table holds about 160,000 distinct CDR3 sequences, under 13% found once. The chain recombines TRBV20-1 with TRBJ2-7; TRBD2 matches at 9 bases. The clonotype originates from a man aged 45-60 years who received an inactivated influenza vaccine. Source: non-naive T cells sorted from PBMCs, taken 40 to 50 days after vaccination. Written as DNA, the CDR3 is TGCAGTGCTAGAGATTCGGCGGGAGGGCCGGGCGAGCAGTACTTC. Amino acid sequence: CSARDSAGGPGEQYF.